Reported below is one T cell receptor beta chain. RNA transcripts gave rise to amplified TCR beta CDR3 regions. The study used the HTBI primer set for a first-round RT-PCR of the TCR CDR3. TCRdb passed the multiplex PCR reads through MiXCR, listing each CDR3 protein once. This table has roughly 280,000 distinct CDR3 sequences, about a sixth appearing once. The CDR3 runs 13 residues. Looked up from germline, CDR1 is DFQATT and CDR2 is SNEGSKA (reference sequence). Trimming shortened V by 1 base and J by 0 bases, and 6 bases separated the two germline ends. The data stem from a study of T cells in Graves' hyperthyroidism and ophthalmopathy.

The sequence came from a woman in her sixties or seventies with Graves' ophthalmopathy. J is TRBJ1-1 and V is TRBV20-1; no clear D gene. The sequenced sample was blood. CDR3 in DNA: TGCAGTGCTAGAGTGAACTTGAACACTGAAGCTTTCTTT. The encoded protein is CSARVNLNTEAFF.